This T cell receptor beta chain was recorded in a study of blood T cell repertoires in COVID-19. Study-level background: T cells, B-cell-depleted T cells, or PBMCs provided the cDNA or gDNA that served as material.

Followed longitudinally, the Seattle patients had been enrolled during active infection. Germline V gene data show CDR1 as SGHNT and CDR2 as YENEEA. This CDR3 is built from 16 residues. Germline trimming cut 1 base from V and 6 bases from J; bases unmatched to any gene: 11. Data came from immunoSEQ multiplex PCR; TCRdb stores just in-frame clones and leaves some out. The table has about 300,000 clones, 85% to 90% seen once. The specimen sequenced was peripheral blood. The clonotype was recovered from a woman aged 45-65 years with COVID-19, enrolled during active disease. J is TRBJ1-2 and V is TRBV11-3; 7 positions match TRBD1. The CDR3 coding sequence is TGTGCCAGCAGCTTAGGCCCCTCGGACAGGAAGAATGGCTACACCTTC. It specifies CASSLGPSDRKNGYTF. The entire variable domain, with the rest obtained from reference TRBV11-3 and TRBJ1-2, is as follows: EAGVVQSPRYKIIEKKQPVAFWCNPISGHNTLYWYLQNLGQGPELLIRYENEEAVDDSQLPKDRFSAERLKGVDSTLKIQPAELGDSAVYLCASSLGPSDRKNGYTFGSGTRLTVV.